This T cell receptor (beta chain) was observed in a study of Tregs in tolerant kidney transplant recipients. According to its frequency, this clone is medium-sized. The CDR3 end is not reached by the read, which stops 3 residues before it; the germline J gene fills it in. In germline, CDR1 is SGHRS, CDR2 YFSETQ. This CDR3 region has 15 residues. Deletions cut 4 bases from V and 7 bases from J, with 20 bases between. The repertoire was sequenced with immunoSEQ multiplex PCR; TCRdb's copy has only in-frame clones and lacks some. This repertoire includes 25,000 or so clones. Mixed chimerism was transient after nonmyeloablative marrow transplants from related graft donors. Unstimulated regulatory T cells (CD4+CD25+CD127-), CD4+CD25- non-regulatory cells, CD4 and CD8 cells were FACS-sorted from thawed PBMCs.

The input for sequencing was CD4+ T cells from blood (PBMCs), taken 6 months after the transplant. The sequence derives from a human patient who received a combined kidney and bone marrow transplant. The T cells may come from the graft donor. The chain carries TRBV5-1 and TRBJ1-2; D is perhaps TRBD1 (5 bases). The CDR3 DNA, read in part, is TGCGCCAGCAGCCCCGAACCAGGGCTTTCGGGTGGC. Translating it yields CASSPEPGLSGG. The full CDR3 is CASSPEPGLSGGYTF.